These 32 T cell receptor beta chains were sequenced from one sample in a study of technical replicates of blood from a handful of donors. Assay: immunoSEQ multiplex PCR; the TCRdb copy retains only in-frame clones and omits some. The repertoire holds tens of thousands of clones, with around 94% as singletons. Material: T cells isolated from PBMCs. These receptors all come from a human donor in good health.

The chain joins TRBV6-1 to TRBJ2-2; 7 bases match TRBD2. The germline CDR1 and CDR2 sequences are MNHNS and SASEGT. The CDR3 length is 14 residues. J lost 0 bases, V lost 10 bases, and 5 bases had no gene match. The CDR3 reads CATGGGANTGELFF. Here the CDR3 DNA reads TGTGCCACCGGGGGAGGGGCGAACACCGGGGAGCTGTTTTTT.

The rearrangement links TRBV10-3 to TRBJ2-5; TRBD2 is a possible D gene (5 bases). There are 19 residues in the CDR3. Between the trimmed V and J ends, which lost 0 bases and 5 bases, there was a span of 25 bases. Germline values: CDR1 ENHRY, CDR2 SYGVKD. The CDR3 DNA follows: TGTGCCATCAGTGAGTCAGTTTACTCTGGAGGCCCCTCGCAGGAGACCCAGTACTTC. Translation: CAISESVYSGGPSQETQYF.

The rearrangement joins TRBV29-1 to TRBJ1-4; 8 bases fit TRBD1. The CDR3 totals 15 residues. The germline gives CDR1 SQVTM, CDR2 ANQGSEA. With 5 bases clipped from V and 4 bases from J, the junction kept 9 bases outside the gene matches. The DNA for the CDR3 is TGCAGCGTTACGAGCCGGACAGGGCGTAATGAAAAACTGTTTTTT. It translates to CSVTSRTGRNEKLFF.

The rearrangement uses TRBV30 and TRBJ2-1; 7 nucleotides agree with TRBD2. V lost 8 bases to trimming and J lost 4 bases; unmatched junction nucleotides: 14. CDR1 and CDR2 (germline): GTSNPN, SVGIG (reference sequence). The CDR3 spans 15 residues. CDR3 DNA sequence: TGTGCCGGGCTGTGGGGGGGGAACCTTTACAATGAGCAGTTCTTC. The encoded protein is CAGLWGGNLYNEQFF. Full variable domain (remainder filled in from reference TRBV30 and TRBJ2-1): SQTIHQWPATLVQPVGSPLSLECTVEGTSNPNLYWYRQAAGRGLQLLFYSVGIGQISSEVPQNLSASRPQDRQFILSSKKLLLSDSGFYLCAGLWGGNLYNEQFFGPGTRLTVL.

V is TRBV5-6 and J is TRBJ2-3, with TRBD2 identical over 10 bases. Losses at the gene ends were 1 base for V and 5 bases for J; bases not matched to a gene: 7. Germline V lookup: CDR1 SGHDT, CDR2 YYEEEE. The CDR3 consists of 16 residues. The CDR3 spells CASSLTLAGAVDTQYF. DNA of the CDR3: TGTGCCAGCAGCTTGACTCTAGCGGGAGCGGTAGATACGCAGTATTTT.

This clone was seen once. The chain uses TRBV5-4 and TRBJ2-7; 7 nucleotides agree with TRBD1. Germline V CDR1 and CDR2: SGHNT, YYREEE (reference sequence). With V trimmed by 4 bases and J by 1 base, 8 bases remained unmatched. The CDR3 is 15 residues long. The CDR3 DNA is TGTGCCAGCAGCCCGCCCCGGGGACAGTCCTACGAGCAGTACTTC. The encoded protein is CASSPPRGQSYEQYF.

The V gene is TRBV4-1, the J gene TRBJ2-7; D possibly corresponds to TRBD2 (5 bases). The CDR3 has 14 residues. The germline V gene encodes CDR1 MGHRA and CDR2 YSYEKL. V gave up 2 bases and J gave up 0 bases, with 8 bases separating them. The CDR3 DNA reads as TGCGCCAGCAGCCAACTAGCCTCCTCCTACGAGCAGTACTTC. Encoded protein: CASSQLASSYEQYF.

In this sample, this clone turned up a few times. The chain joins TRBV4-1 to TRBJ1-5, with no clear D. V was cut by 0 bases and J by 6 bases, with 6 bases left in between. CDR3 length: 13 residues. Germline V gene data show CDR1 as MGHRA and CDR2 as YSYEKL. This CDR3 reads CASSQDVSQPQHF. CDR3 coding DNA: TGCGCCAGCAGCCAAGATGTCAGTCAGCCCCAGCATTTT.

The rearrangement uses TRBV27 and TRBJ2-5, with D unclear. CDR3 length equals 13 residues. Germline V gene sequence: CDR1 MNHEY, CDR2 SMNVEV (reference sequence). The V gene lost 5 bases and the J gene lost 4 bases, with 11 bases spanning the gap. DNA of the CDR3: TGTGCCAGCAGTCCTAATCTGCGAGAGACCCAGTACTTC. Its translation is CASSPNLRETQYF.

This chain links TRBV6-5 with TRBJ1-5, with a weak D call TRBD1 (5 bases). CDR1 and CDR2 from the germline V gene are MNHEY and SVGAGI. Trimming stripped 4 bases from V and 4 bases from J, with 8 bases between. CDR3 length: 13 residues. The CDR3: CASSSRDNQPQHF. CDR3 DNA sequence: TGTGCCAGCAGTTCCAGGGATAATCAGCCCCAGCATTTT.

In this sample, this clone turned up once. Here the CDR3 reads CASTGGSADPREQYF. The CDR3 coding sequence is TGTGCCAGCACTGGGGGCTCAGCCGACCCTCGCGAGCAGTACTTC. V and J are TRBV2 and TRBJ2-7, with a weak D call TRBD1 (6 bases). There are 15 residues in the CDR3. Per germline, CDR1 SNHLY and CDR2 FYNNEI. Deletions cut 7 bases from V and 6 bases from J, with 22 bases between. The variable domain in full, completed from reference TRBV2 and TRBJ2-7, reads EPEVTQTPSHQVTQMGQEVILRCVPISNHLYFYWYRQILGQKVEFLVSFYNNEISEKSEIFDDQFSVERPDGSNFTLKIRSTKLEDSAMYFCASTGGSADPREQYFGPGTRLTVT.

The chain combines TRBV6-5 with TRBJ1-1; D ambiguous. Trimming removed 2 bases from V and 9 bases from J, with 10 bases in between. The V gene's germline CDR1 is MNHEY and CDR2 SVGAGI. The CDR3 runs to 12 residues. CDR3 DNA: TGTGCCAGCAGTTACGGCGGGGATCAAGCTTTCTTT. Translating gives CASSYGGDQAFF.

The chain combines TRBV4-2 with TRBJ2-7, with 7 bases aligning to TRBD1. The germline V gene encodes CDR1 LGHNA and CDR2 YNFKEQ. Trimming took 5 bases from V and 0 from J; bases not matched to a gene: 7. There are 15 residues in the CDR3. The CDR3 region is CASSINSGGSYEQYF. CDR3 in DNA: TGTGCCAGCAGCATAAACTCAGGGGGCTCCTACGAGCAGTACTTC.

CDR3 coding DNA: TGCAGCGTTGATGGGGCGGGAGGTCTTGAGCAGTTCTTC. Translated: CSVDGAGGLEQFF. J is TRBJ2-1 and V is TRBV29-1; 8 bases agree with TRBD2. This CDR3 comprises 13 residues. V shed 3 bases, J shed 9 bases, and the junction held 7 bases outside the gene matches. Germline-derived CDR1 and CDR2 are SQVTM and ANQGSEA.

The chain has TRBV30 and TRBJ1-4; perhaps TRBD1 as D (5 bases). Trimming pared 0 bases from V and 8 bases from J, leaving 10 bases between. There are 13 residues in the CDR3. Germline V gene lookup returns CDR1 GTSNPN and CDR2 SVGIG (reference sequence). The CDR3 nucleotides are TGTGCCTGGAGTGTCCCAGGGAGGGAAAAACTGTTTTTT. It encodes CAWSVPGREKLFF.

This rearrangement joins TRBV27 to TRBJ2-7, with TRBD1 matching 8 bases. Germline trimming cut 5 bases from V and 7 bases from J; bases unmatched to any gene: 7. There are 13 residues in the CDR3. Germline CDR1 reads MNHEY; CDR2 reads SMNVEV (reference sequence). The CDR3 bases are TGTGCCAGCAGTACATCAGGGGGCGGGGAGCAGTACTTC. Residues: CASSTSGGGEQYF.

In DNA, the CDR3 is TGTGCCAGCAGCGTAGTGAGCGGGTCTGGGGCCAACGTCCTGACTTTC. The encoded protein is CASSVVSGSGANVLTF. The genes are TRBV9 and TRBJ2-6; a weak D match, TRBD2 (6 bases). The CDR3 covers 16 residues. Trimming left V 0 bases short and J 1 base short, with 8 bases between. Germline V gene sequence: CDR1 SGDLS, CDR2 YYNGEE.

V usage is TRBV5-4 and J usage is TRBJ2-1; TRBD2 aligns across 14 bases. The V and J ends lost 4 bases and 7 bases, in that order; junction bases with no gene match: 7. The CDR3 contains 16 residues. CDR1 is SGHNT, CDR2 YYREEE, per germline (reference sequence). The CDR3 DNA sequence: TGTGCCAGCAGCCCGGGACTAGCGGGAGTTGGAAATGAGCAGTTCTTC. Protein sequence: CASSPGLAGVGNEQFF. Full variable domain (missing parts from reference TRBV5-4 and TRBJ2-1): ETGVTQSPTHLIKTRGQQVTLRCSSQSGHNTVSWYQQALGQGPQFIFQYYREEENGRGNFPPRFSGLQFPNYSSELNVNALELDDSALYLCASSPGLAGVGNEQFFGPGTRLTVL.

The chain is built from TRBV7-8 and TRBJ1-5, with D hard to call. CDR1 SGHVS and CDR2 FQNEAQ come from the germline V gene. The V end lost 4 bases, the J end lost 3 bases, and 7 bases lay between the germline ends. CDR3 length: 13 amino acids. For the CDR3, the DNA is TGTGCCAGCAGCTCAATACACAATCAGCCCCAGCATTTT. Translated: CASSSIHNQPQHF.

This clone was counted a single time. The CDR3 loop reads CASFRTVSGNTIYF. CDR3 DNA sequence: TGTGCCAGTTTTCGCACGGTTTCCGGAAACACCATATATTTT. The genes are TRBV28 and TRBJ1-3; no clear D. Trimming removed 9 bases at V and 4 bases at J, with 16 bases between. Germline lookup yields CDR1 MDHEN and CDR2 SYDVKM. The CDR3 totals 14 residues. The whole variable domain, filled in from reference TRBV28 and TRBJ1-3, reads DVKVTQSSRYLVKRTGEKVFLECVQDMDHENMFWYRQDPGLGLRLIYFSYDVKMKEKGDIPEGYSVSREKKERFSLILESASTNQTSMYLCASFRTVSGNTIYFGEGSWLTVV.

In this sample, this clone turned up once. The J gene is TRBJ1-5, the V gene TRBV5-6; 8 bases map to TRBD1. Per germline, CDR1 SGHDT and CDR2 YYEEEE. The ends lost 0 bases at V and 7 bases at J; junction bases unmatched: 3. This CDR3 is built from 14 residues. In DNA, the CDR3 is TGTGCCAGCAGCTTGGCCGACAGGGGACAGCCCCAGCATTTT. Translated: CASSLADRGQPQHF.

This chain connects TRBV5-1 to TRBJ2-7, with 10 bases matching TRBD1. Trimming at V came to 5 bases and at J to 5 bases, leaving 4 bases not matched to a gene. The CDR3 extends over 13 amino acids. The V gene's germline CDR1 is SGHRS and CDR2 YFSETQ. CDR3 amino acids: CASRRQGADEQYF. CDR3 nucleotide sequence: TGCGCCAGCAGGCGACAGGGGGCCGACGAGCAGTACTTC.

The chain combines TRBV2 with TRBJ2-1; D remains unclear. This CDR3 comprises 10 residues. V gave up 6 bases and J gave up 10 bases, with 7 bases separating them. Germline V gives CDR1 SNHLY, CDR2 FYNNEI. The DNA of the CDR3 is TGTGCCAGCAGCCTTTTAGAGCAGTTCTTC. This encodes CASSLLEQFF.

This rearrangement joins TRBV6-1 to TRBJ1-1, with TRBD1 as a possible D gene (6 bases). Between the trimmed V and J ends, which lost 0 bases and 3 bases, there was a span of 17 bases. The CDR3 has 17 residues. Germline CDR1 is MNHNS and CDR2 is SASEGT. In DNA form, the CDR3 reads TGTGCCAGCAGTGAAGCCTCTGGGGGGGCAGAGTACACTGAAGCTTTCTTT. Its translation: CASSEASGGAEYTEAFF.

The chain uses TRBV10-3 and TRBJ2-1, with TRBD2 as a possible D gene (5 bases). Per germline, CDR1 ENHRY and CDR2 SYGVKD. V dropped 6 bases and J dropped 5 bases, with 17 bases sitting between them. The CDR3 covers 15 residues. CDR3 protein: CAIRRAAEGNNEQFF. Here the CDR3 DNA reads TGTGCCATCAGGAGAGCGGCCGAAGGGAACAATGAGCAGTTCTTC.

The chain uses TRBV5-1 and TRBJ1-5; maybe TRBD1 (5 bases). The CDR3 totals 15 residues. V was trimmed by 1 base and J by 4 bases, leaving 12 bases between them. Looked up from germline, CDR1 is SGHRS and CDR2 is YFSETQ. CDR3 coding DNA: TGCGCCAGCAGCTTGAGAGGGGAGGAGAATCAGCCCCAGCATTTT. Translating it yields CASSLRGEENQPQHF.

CDR3 region: CASSTRSEAFF. The CDR3 DNA sequence: TGTGCCAGTAGTACTAGGTCTGAAGCTTTCTTT. The chain employs TRBV19 and TRBJ1-1; no reliable D call. Germline V lookup: CDR1 LNHDA, CDR2 SQIVND (reference sequence). Trimming pared 4 bases from V and 6 bases from J, leaving 6 bases between. The CDR3 has 11 residues.

This clone was observed once. The chain recombines TRBV4-1 with TRBJ1-5; D gene unclear. The V and J ends lost 1 base and 5 bases respectively, with 12 bases between them. Germline V gene data show CDR1 as MGHRA and CDR2 as YSYEKL. This CDR3 is built from 15 residues. CDR3 in amino acids: CASSQVAGADQPQHF. CDR3 in DNA: TGCGCCAGCAGCCAAGTGGCGGGTGCGGATCAGCCCCAGCATTTT.

The chain recombines TRBV10-1 with TRBJ2-7; 11 bases line up with TRBD2. V lost 3 bases to trimming and J lost 6 bases; unmatched junction nucleotides: 10. The CDR3 is 16 amino acids. Germline lookup yields CDR1 WNHNN and CDR2 SYGVQD (reference sequence). As DNA, the CDR3 is TGCGCCAGCAGTGACTCCGCTAGCGGGAGGTCTTTCGAGCAGTACTTC. It codes for CASSDSASGRSFEQYF.

The chain is built from TRBV25-1 and TRBJ2-1, with TRBD1 matching 8 bases. J lost 7 bases, V lost 8 bases, and 10 bases had no gene match. CDR1 MGHDK and CDR2 SYGVNS come from the germline V gene. The CDR3 totals 14 residues. DNA for the CDR3: TGTGCCAGCCTGGACGGACAGGGACGGAATGAGCAGTTCTTC. It specifies CASLDGQGRNEQFF.

The chain joins TRBV11-2 to TRBJ1-2; TRBD1 aligns across 10 bases. This CDR3 region has 13 residues. With V trimmed by 4 bases and J by 13 bases, 9 bases remained unmatched. CDR1 and CDR2 from the germline V gene are SGHAT and FQNNGV. The DNA for the CDR3 is TGTGCCAGCAGCTCCCGGGACAGGGGTGTTGGCACCTTC. This gives the protein CASSSRDRGVGTF.

The chain joins TRBV28 to TRBJ1-4; 10 bases match TRBD1. CDR1 is MDHEN and CDR2 is SYDVKM in the germline V gene. The CDR3 loop spans 12 amino acids. V shed 8 bases, J shed 11 bases, and the junction held 5 bases outside the gene matches. The CDR3 reads CASGTGDRKLFF. DNA of the CDR3: TGTGCCAGCGGGACAGGGGATCGGAAACTGTTTTTT.